One and the same sample provided the 8 T cell receptor beta chains below, sequenced in a study of blood T cell repertoires in COVID-19. Assay used: immunoSEQ multiplex PCR; TCRdb lists only in-frame clones, some missing. The data hold about 81,000 clones, with roughly 88% observed a single time. The sample was peripheral blood. The receptors originated from an elderly woman with acute or convalescent COVID-19.

This clone was observed once. This chain links TRBV5-4 with TRBJ1-1, with D unclear. V lost 4 bases and J lost 2, with 9 bases in between. The CDR3 has 13 amino acids. Germline CDR1 is SGHNT and CDR2 is YYREEE (reference sequence). The CDR3: CASSRELNTEAFF. CDR3 DNA: TGTGCCAGCAGCAGGGAGCTAAACACTGAAGCTTTCTTT. Drawing the rest from reference TRBV5-4 and TRBJ1-1, the complete variable domain is ETGVTQSPTHLIKTRGQQVTLRCSSQSGHNTVSWYQQALGQGPQFIFQYYREEENGRGNFPPRFSGLQFPNYSSELNVNALELDDSALYLCASSRELNTEAFFGQGTRLTVV.

The V call is TRBV5-1, the J call TRBJ1-1; 8 bases are shared with TRBD1. V shed 7 bases and J 3 bases; nucleotides not matched to a gene: 14. Germline loops: CDR1 SGHRS, CDR2 YFSETQ. This CDR3 region has 16 residues. CDR3 nucleotides: TGCGCCAGCGGAGGTCGGACAGGGCTGGGATACACTGAAGCTTTCTTT. It codes for CASGGRTGLGYTEAFF. Supplemented by reference TRBV5-1 and TRBJ1-1, the full variable domain reads KAGVTQTPRYLIKTRGQQVTLSCSPISGHRSVSWYQQTPGQGLQFLFEYFSETQRNKGNFPGRFSGRQFSNSRSEMNVSTLELGDSALYLCASGGRTGLGYTEAFFGQGTRLTVV.

The genes are TRBV7-9 and TRBJ1-4; D possibly corresponds to TRBD1 (6 bases). The length of the CDR3 is 15 residues. CDR1 and CDR2 from the germline V gene are SEHNR and FQNEAQ (reference sequence). The V gene lost 4 bases and the J gene lost 6 bases, with 15 bases spanning the gap. CDR3 DNA sequence: TGTGCCAGCAGCTCCTACCGGGACACCGATGAAAAACTGTTTTTT. It specifies CASSSYRDTDEKLFF.

The gene calls are TRBV15 and TRBJ2-1; TRBD1 matches 11 bases. Germline loops: CDR1 LNHNV, CDR2 YYDKDF (reference sequence). Unmatched junction bases numbered 19, after V lost 3 bases and J lost 6 bases. CDR3 length equals 20 residues. The CDR3: CATSSSPGQGVGWGRNEQFF. In DNA, the CDR3 is TGTGCCACCAGCAGTTCTCCGGGACAGGGGGTGGGGTGGGGCCGCAATGAGCAGTTCTTC.

The V gene is TRBV7-8, the J gene TRBJ1-1; D possibly corresponds to TRBD1 (5 bases). CDR1 is SGHVS, CDR2 FQNEAQ, per germline. This CDR3 contains 15 residues. V was cut by 4 bases and J by 10 bases, with 22 bases left in between. CDR3 loop: CASSSTYREGERAFF. CDR3 bases: TGTGCCAGCAGCTCAACGTACCGAGAAGGGGAAAGAGCTTTCTTT. The whole variable domain, filled in from reference TRBV7-8 and TRBJ1-1, reads GAGVSQSPRYKVAKRGQDVALRCDPISGHVSLFWYQQALGQGPEFLTYFQNEAQLDKSGLPSDRFFAERPEGSVSTLKIQRTQQEDSAVYLCASSSTYREGERAFFGQGTRLTVV.

V is TRBV5-1 and J is TRBJ2-5; 12 nucleotides match TRBD2. The CDR3 is 17 amino acids. Germline CDR1 reads SGHRS; CDR2 reads YFSETQ. Losses at the gene ends were 0 bases for V and 4 bases for J; bases not matched to a gene: 7. Here the CDR3 reads CASSLALAGGRGETQYF. DNA of the CDR3: TGCGCCAGCAGCTTGGCACTAGCGGGGGGCCGGGGAGAGACCCAGTACTTC.

This chain uses TRBV7-2 with TRBJ2-2, with 12 bases matching TRBD1. The CDR3 has 17 residues. CDR1 is SGHTA, CDR2 FQGNSA, per germline. Trimming removed 5 bases from V and 2 bases from J; junction bases left unmatched: 6. The CDR3 nucleotides are TGTGCCAGCAGCCGGGACAGGGGGCTCACTAACACCGGGGAGCTGTTTTTT. Translating gives CASSRDRGLTNTGELFF.

The chain carries TRBV11-1 and TRBJ1-2; TRBD1 agrees at 8 bases. The germline V gene has CDR1 SGHAT and CDR2 FQDESV (reference sequence). There are 13 residues in the CDR3. Losses at the gene ends were 5 bases for V and 8 bases for J; bases not matched to a gene: 7. CDR3 sequence (DNA): TGTGCCAGCAGCCCTCGGACAGGGCGCGGCTACACCTTC. Amino acids: CASSPRTGRGYTF.